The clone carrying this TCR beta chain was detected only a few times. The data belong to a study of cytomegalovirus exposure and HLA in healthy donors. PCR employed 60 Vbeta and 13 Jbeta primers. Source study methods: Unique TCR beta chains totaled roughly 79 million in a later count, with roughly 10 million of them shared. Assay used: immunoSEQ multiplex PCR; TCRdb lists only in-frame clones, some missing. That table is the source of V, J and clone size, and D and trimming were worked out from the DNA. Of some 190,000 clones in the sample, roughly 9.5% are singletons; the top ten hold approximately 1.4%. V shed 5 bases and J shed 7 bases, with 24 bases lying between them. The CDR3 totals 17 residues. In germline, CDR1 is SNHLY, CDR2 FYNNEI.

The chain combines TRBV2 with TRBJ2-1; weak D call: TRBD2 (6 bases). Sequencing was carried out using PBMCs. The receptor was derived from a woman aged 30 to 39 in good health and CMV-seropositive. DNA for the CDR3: TGTGCCAGCAGTTCGGGACTTTCGCTGGGTACACGGAATGAGCAGTTCTTC. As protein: CASSSGLSLGTRNEQFF.